The 9 T cell receptor beta chains below come from one sample, sequenced in a study of control samples from healthy donors and cancer patients. Profiling relied on immunoSEQ multiplex PCR, and the TCRdb table lists in-frame clones only, not all of them. Of about 130,000 clones detected, 88% appear once; the ten largest clones hold 3% to 3.5%. Sequencing used blood. The receptors stem from a man aged 45-60 years in good health.

This clone has just one count. V is TRBV7-2 and J is TRBJ2-7, with a weak D call TRBD1 (5 bases). This CDR3 has 15 residues. Germline lookup yields CDR1 SGHTA and CDR2 FQGNSA. Deletions cut 7 bases from V and 2 bases from J, with 18 bases between. DNA of the CDR3: TGTGCCAGCACCCTCGGGCAGGGCTTTACCTACGAGCAGTACTTC. Translation gives CASTLGQGFTYEQYF. Variable domain in full (rest from reference TRBV7-2 and TRBJ2-7): GAGVSQSPSNKVTEKGKDVELRCDPISGHTALYWYRQSLGQGLEFLIYFQGNSAPDKSGLPSDRFSAERTGGSVSTLTIQRTQQEDSAVYLCASTLGQGFTYEQYFGPGTRLTVT.

This chain uses TRBV9 with TRBJ2-3; tentatively, D is TRBD2 (7 bases). The CDR3 runs 16 residues. Germline CDR1 and CDR2: SGDLS and YYNGEE. V was trimmed by 3 bases and J by 0 bases, leaving 14 bases between them. CDR3 region: CASSDQGGGSTDTQYF. The CDR3 coding sequence is TGTGCCAGCAGCGATCAGGGCGGGGGCAGCACAGATACGCAGTATTTT.

The rearrangement joins TRBV4-1 to TRBJ1-6; tentatively, D is TRBD1 (5 bases). CDR1 is MGHRA and CDR2 is YSYEKL in the germline V gene. Trimming shortened V by 3 bases and J by 8 bases, and 14 bases separated the two germline ends. The CDR3 contains 15 residues. CDR3: CASSQTGTGYSPLHF. The CDR3 DNA reads TGCGCCAGCAGCCAGACCGGGACTGGATATTCACCCCTCCACTTT.

The chain couples TRBV2 to TRBJ1-5, with a tentative D call TRBD1 (6 bases). CDR3 length equals 14 residues. Looked up from germline, CDR1 is SNHLY and CDR2 is FYNNEI. Trimming took 6 bases from V and 7 from J, leaving 16 bases between them. CDR3: CASRGMGAWQPQHF. In nucleotides, the CDR3 is TGTGCCAGCAGGGGTATGGGGGCCTGGCAGCCCCAGCATTTT.

This chain joins TRBV4-2 and TRBJ2-2; weak D call: TRBD2 (5 bases). The CDR3 extends over 15 amino acids. The germline CDR1 and CDR2 sequences are LGHNA and YNFKEQ. Trimming left V 1 base short and J 5 bases short, with 11 bases between. CDR3 loop: CASSQGQLGTGELFF. CDR3 DNA sequence: TGTGCCAGCAGCCAAGGACAACTAGGAACCGGGGAGCTGTTTTTT.

This chain uses TRBV5-4 with TRBJ2-1; TRBD2 agrees at 9 bases. This CDR3 is 17 amino acids long. V lost 0 bases and J lost 5; bases outside the gene matches: 9. Germline V gene sequence: CDR1 SGHNT, CDR2 YYREEE (reference sequence). In DNA form, the CDR3 reads TGTGCCAGCAGCTTGGGTCCGCGGGGGGGCGCTCACAATGAGCAGTTCTTC. It codes for CASSLGPRGGAHNEQFF.

For this clone: Other DNA sequences in this specimen translate into the identical CDR3. This chain uses TRBV30 with TRBJ1-1, with D hard to call. Germline-derived CDR1 and CDR2 are GTSNPN and SVGIG (reference sequence). Trimming cost V 0 bases and J 5 bases, with 10 bases left between them. The CDR3 consists of 13 residues. CDR3 sequence: CAWSVGVGTEAFF. The DNA of the CDR3 is TGTGCCTGGAGTGTAGGCGTAGGGACTGAAGCTTTCTTT.

The V and J genes are TRBV15 and TRBJ2-3; 8 nucleotides match TRBD2. Germline values: CDR1 LNHNV, CDR2 YYDKDF (reference sequence). The CDR3 sequence is 15 residues long. The junction had 0 bases not matched to a gene; V was cut back by 0 bases and J by 1 base. The CDR3 here is CATSRERGGTDTQYF. CDR3 DNA sequence: TGTGCCACCAGCAGAGAGCGGGGGGGCACAGATACGCAGTATTTT.

The chain links TRBV7-9 to TRBJ1-5; D is unresolved. Looked up from germline, CDR1 is SEHNR and CDR2 is FQNEAQ (reference sequence). CDR3 length equals 15 residues. V shed 4 bases and J shed 1 base, with 11 bases lying between them. The CDR3 DNA reads as TGTGCCAGCAGCTCCGGGGAGACAAGCAATCAGCCCCAGCATTTT. Its protein is CASSSGETSNQPQHF.